This passage covers 22 T cell receptor beta chains from one sample sequenced in a study of early T cells in non-severe SARS-CoV-2 infection. TCRdb re-called the 5' RACE reads with MiXCR, one entry per CDR3 protein. Of 60,000 or so distinct CDR3 sequences in the sample, about 15% were seen once. The sample in question was whole blood, obtained at baseline. The origin of the receptors is an adult who was a healthcare worker with PCR-confirmed SARS-CoV-2 infection or an uninfected control (not recorded which).

In its sample, this clonotype was seen many times. The CDR3 protein is CSARDLSAYEQYF. DNA for the CDR3: TGCAGTGCTAGAGATCTCTCCGCCTACGAGCAGTACTTC. The rearrangement links TRBV20-1 to TRBJ2-7, with D uncertain. V was shortened by 0 bases and J by 2 bases, with 8 bases between the two germline ends. Germline V gene lookup returns CDR1 DFQATT and CDR2 SNEGSKA (reference sequence). The CDR3 totals 13 residues.

This clonotype was counted only a few times. The chain couples TRBV12-3 or TRBV12-4 to TRBJ1-6; D unclear. This CDR3 spans 13 amino acids. V dropped 5 bases and J dropped 8 bases, with 10 bases sitting between them. The DNA of the CDR3 is TGTGCCAGCAGTCCCGCATCCGATTCACCCCTCCACTTT. This sequence encodes CASSPASDSPLHF.

The genes are TRBV18 and TRBJ2-6; TRBD1 agrees at 9 bases. The germline gives CDR1 KGHSH, CDR2 LQKENI. The CDR3 spans 18 residues. The ends lost 2 bases at V and 0 bases at J; junction bases unmatched: 5. The CDR3 sequence: CASSPTGTGTSGANVLTF. DNA of the CDR3: TGTGCCAGCTCACCAACCGGGACAGGGACCTCTGGGGCCAACGTCCTGACTTTC.

The rearrangement uses TRBV14 and TRBJ2-2; a weak D match, TRBD2 (5 bases). Trimming stripped 4 bases from V and 6 bases from J, with 18 bases between. CDR1 and CDR2 (germline): SGHDN, FVKESK. The CDR3 sequence is 16 residues long. CDR3 nucleotide sequence: TGTGCCAGCAGCCTCTGGACTGCGGTTCGCCCCGGGGAGCTGTTTTTT. This encodes CASSLWTAVRPGELFF.

V usage is TRBV4-1 and J usage is TRBJ1-4; no reliable D call. Trimming removed 6 bases from V and 5 bases from J, with 4 bases in between. Per the germline V gene, CDR1 is MGHRA and CDR2 is YSYEKL. The CDR3 extends over 11 amino acids. As DNA, the CDR3 is TGCGCCAGCAGGCGAAATGAAAAACTGTTTTTT. It is translated as CASRRNEKLFF.

This clonotype turned up a few times. The gene calls are TRBV12-3 or TRBV12-4 and TRBJ1-5, with 9 bases lining up with TRBD1. The CDR3 is made up of 13 amino acids. With 6 bases clipped from V and 6 bases from J, the junction kept 3 bases outside the gene matches. In nucleotides, the CDR3 is TGTGCCAGCAGACAGGGGGCTGGTCAGCCCCAGCATTTT. Amino acids: CASRQGAGQPQHF.

This clonotype has a handful of counts. The chain links TRBV28 to TRBJ1-1; 7 bases are a match to TRBD1. The CDR3 has 16 amino acids. Germline CDR1 reads MDHEN; CDR2 reads SYDVKM. With 6 bases clipped from V and 5 bases from J, the junction kept 15 bases outside the gene matches. In nucleotides, the CDR3 is TGTGCCAGCAGCAACCTCCTCTGGACAGGAGGAACTGAAGCTTTCTTT. Translating it yields CASSNLLWTGGTEAFF.

J is TRBJ2-3 and V is TRBV7-2, with D possibly TRBD1 on 6 matching bases. V was cut by 5 bases and J by 5 bases, with 14 bases left in between. The CDR3 spans 14 residues. CDR1 is SGHTA, CDR2 FQGNSA, per germline. For the CDR3, the DNA is TGTGCCAGCAGCCCGCAGGGCAGGGGAGATACGCAGTATTTT. Protein: CASSPQGRGDTQYF.

This clonotype occurred a few times. V gene TRBV7-6 combines with J gene TRBJ2-7; no definite D call. Germline CDR1 SGHVS, CDR2 FNYEAQ. This CDR3 comprises 15 residues. Trimming removed 2 bases at V and 5 bases at J, with 16 bases between. The chain's CDR3 is CASSLYGVGGDEQYF. The CDR3 nucleotides are TGTGCCAGCAGCTTATATGGGGTCGGCGGAGACGAGCAGTACTTC.

This clonotype was observed a handful of times. The chain couples TRBV11-2 to TRBJ2-3; TRBD2 might be the D (6 bases). V lost 5 bases to trimming and J lost 4 bases, with 16 bases between them. This CDR3 has 15 residues. Germline V gene lookup returns CDR1 SGHAT and CDR2 FQNNGV. Written as DNA, the CDR3 is TGTGCCAGCAGCCTTACACTGGGAGGTGCAGATACGCAGTATTTT. It encodes CASSLTLGGADTQYF. The full variable domain, in which reference TRBV11-2 and TRBJ2-3 provide the parts outside the CDR3, is EAGVAQSPRYKIIEKRQSVAFWCNPISGHATLYWYQQILGQGPKLLIQFQNNGVVDDSQLPKDRFSAERLKGVDSTLKIQPAKLEDSAVYLCASSLTLGGADTQYFGPGTRLTVL.

This chain connects TRBV9 to TRBJ2-3, with D uncertain. V lost 0 bases to trimming and J lost 3 bases, with 5 bases between them. Germline V gene data show CDR1 as SGDLS and CDR2 as YYNGEE. This CDR3 has 13 amino acids. The CDR3 sequence is CASSVAMTDTQYF. CDR3 nucleotides: TGTGCCAGCAGCGTAGCTATGACAGATACGCAGTATTTT. Full variable domain (remainder filled in from reference TRBV9 and TRBJ2-3): DSGVTQTPKHLITATGQRVTLRCSPRSGDLSVYWYQQSLDQGLQFLIQYYNGEERAKGNILERFSAQQFPDLHSELNLSSLELGDSALYFCASSVAMTDTQYFGPGTRLTVL.

This chain connects TRBV6-6 to TRBJ2-4; D unclear. The CDR3 contains 12 residues. V lost 5 bases and J lost 1, with 3 bases in between. Germline loops: CDR1 MNHNY, CDR2 SVGAGI (reference sequence). CDR3 protein: CASSGAKNIQYF. The CDR3 DNA sequence: TGTGCCAGCAGTGGGGCCAAAAACATTCAGTACTTC.

The gene calls are TRBV6-6 and TRBJ2-7, with D possibly matching TRBD2 (6 bases). The V gene lost 4 bases and the J gene lost 4 bases, with 23 bases spanning the gap. The germline V gene has CDR1 MNHNY and CDR2 SVGAGI (reference sequence). The CDR3 has 17 amino acids. Here the CDR3 DNA reads TGTGCCAGCAGTTCTTACTCTCCCGGGGGACGGCGATACGAGCAGTACTTC. It is translated as CASSSYSPGGRRYEQYF.

A few counts support this clonotype. The V call is TRBV5-1, the J call TRBJ2-7; possibly TRBD1 for D (5 bases). This CDR3 has 15 residues. V gave up 4 bases and J gave up 2 bases, with 16 bases separating them. CDR1 SGHRS and CDR2 YFSETQ come from the germline V gene. The CDR3 bases are TGCGCCAGCAGCCCCCGACCCCAGGGTGCCTACGAGCAGTACTTC. Protein: CASSPRPQGAYEQYF. Full variable domain (remainder filled in from reference TRBV5-1 and TRBJ2-7): KAGVTQTPRYLIKTRGQQVTLSCSPISGHRSVSWYQQTPGQGLQFLFEYFSETQRNKGNFPGRFSGRQFSNSRSEMNVSTLELGDSALYLCASSPRPQGAYEQYFGPGTRLTVT.

J is TRBJ1-2 and V is TRBV28; D unclear. Germline V CDR1 and CDR2: MDHEN, SYDVKM. CDR3 length: 12 amino acids. V was clipped by 5 bases and J by 8 bases, with 12 bases between them. CDR3 DNA sequence: TGTGCCAGCAGTACTTTGATGGGCGGCTACACCTTC. It codes for CASSTLMGGYTF.

This clonotype came up a few times. The rearrangement links TRBV2 to TRBJ2-4; 7 positions match TRBD1. V dropped 5 bases and J dropped 9; count of bases not matched to a gene: 1. CDR3 length equals 11 residues. CDR1 is SNHLY, CDR2 FYNNEI, per germline. In nucleotides, the CDR3 is TGTGCCAGCAGTTCAGGGGGCATTCAGTACTTC. Encoded protein: CASSSGGIQYF.

The V and J genes are TRBV4-2 and TRBJ2-1; 9 bases match TRBD2. V trimming: 4 bases; J trimming: 7 bases; junction bases outside the gene matches: 11. This CDR3 contains 16 residues. Per germline, CDR1 LGHNA and CDR2 YNFKEQ. This CDR3 reads CASSLSGTSTMNEQFF. CDR3 in DNA: TGTGCCAGCAGCCTATCCGGGACTAGCACTATGAATGAGCAGTTCTTC.

This clonotype was picked up many times. This chain connects TRBV5-1 to TRBJ2-3; 9 bases are a match to TRBD2. CDR1 SGHRS and CDR2 YFSETQ come from the germline V gene. The CDR3 extends over 18 amino acids. J was trimmed by 3 bases and V by 0 bases; bases with no gene match: 11. DNA for the CDR3: TGCGCCAGCAGCTTGGGCTTTATCGCGGGAGGGTTAACAGATACGCAGTATTTT. As protein: CASSLGFIAGGLTDTQYF.

This clonotype has just a few counts. The chain uses TRBV3-1 and TRBJ2-7; TRBD2 agrees at 10 bases. With 0 bases clipped from V and 0 bases from J, the junction kept 8 bases outside the gene matches. The germline gives CDR1 LGHDT, CDR2 YNNKEL (reference sequence). The length of the CDR3 is 18 residues. In DNA form, the CDR3 reads TGTGCCAGCAGCCAAGATTTTAGCGGGGGGCAGAGCTCCTACGAGCAGTACTTC. Translating gives CASSQDFSGGQSSYEQYF.

J is TRBJ1-1 and V is TRBV5-4; D is unresolved. V was cut by 4 bases and J by 2 bases, with 15 bases left in between. The CDR3 runs 15 residues. Germline V gene sequence: CDR1 SGHNT, CDR2 YYREEE (reference sequence). The CDR3 bases are TGTGCCAGCAGCCAATCGGTAGAAATAAACACTGAAGCTTTCTTT. The encoded protein is CASSQSVEINTEAFF. Full variable domain (rest looked up from reference TRBV5-4 and TRBJ1-1): ETGVTQSPTHLIKTRGQQVTLRCSSQSGHNTVSWYQQALGQGPQFIFQYYREEENGRGNFPPRFSGLQFPNYSSELNVNALELDDSALYLCASSQSVEINTEAFFGQGTRLTVV.

This clonotype has just a few counts. V is TRBV20-1 and J is TRBJ1-2; the match to TRBD1 covers 8 bases. In germline, CDR1 is DFQATT, CDR2 SNEGSKA (reference sequence). The CDR3 runs to 13 residues. J lost 2 bases, V lost 5 bases, and 4 bases had no gene match. The CDR3 reads CSAGQGVNYGYTF. CDR3 coding DNA: TGCAGTGCTGGACAGGGAGTAAACTATGGCTACACCTTC.

A few counts support this clonotype. The chain is built from TRBV4-2 and TRBJ2-2; no clear D gene. V was clipped by 0 bases and J by 4 bases, with 9 bases between them. CDR3 length equals 15 residues. Germline V gene sequence: CDR1 LGHNA, CDR2 YNFKEQ. The CDR3 coding sequence is TGTGCCAGCAGCCAAGATACCCTGTCCACCGGGGAGCTGTTTTTT. It specifies CASSQDTLSTGELFF.